These T cell receptor beta chains were read from a single sample in a study of blood T cell repertoires in COVID-19. Some clones are missing from TCRdb's copy, which holds only in-frame ones; the method was immunoSEQ multiplex PCR. Of around 200,000 clones in the sample, about 83% were seen once. Sequenced: peripheral blood. These TCRs come from a woman aged 25 to 39 with COVID-19, enrolled during active disease. The CDR3 runs from the conserved cysteine through the conserved F or W. D genes are given only for firm matches. Size tells how often a clone was seen (once, few, many) or the class of an expanded clone, and some rows leave it out.

V gene	J gene	D gene	clone size	CDR3 DNA	CDR3 protein
TRBV7-3	TRBJ2-1	NA	NA	TGTGCCAGCAGCCCGTACTCGGGGGATGAGCAGTTCTTC	CASSPYSGDEQFF
TRBV27	TRBJ2-1	NA	few	TGTGCCAGCAGTTCGCCCACCTCAGTATACAATGAGCAGTTCTTC	CASSSPTSVYNEQFF
TRBV3-1/TRBV3-2	TRBJ1-1	TRBD1	NA	TGTGCCAGCAGCCCAACGCCGGGACAGGGTAACACTGAAGCTTTCTTT	CASSPTPGQGNTEAFF
TRBV27	TRBJ1-1	NA	NA	TGTGCCAGCTGTCCGCGGACGGGCGGGACTGAAGCTTTCTTT	CASCPRTGGTEAFF
TRBV29-1	TRBJ2-5	TRBD1	once	TGCAGCACAGGGGCCTTCCAAGAGACCCAGTACTTC	CSTGAFQETQYF
TRBV7-9	TRBJ2-6	TRBD1	NA	TGTGCCAGCAGCCGGGACAGGGGGGCCAACGTCCTGACTTTC	CASSRDRGANVLTF
TRBV7-2	TRBJ2-5	TRBD1	NA	TGTGCCAGCAGCTTGGGACAGGGGATGTGGGAGACCCAGTACTTC	CASSLGQGMWETQYF
TRBV6-4	TRBJ2-1	TRBD2	NA	TGTGCCAGCAGTGCGGGGGGTCACAATGAGCAGTTCTTC	CASSAGGHNEQFF
TRBV5-3	TRBJ2-7	NA	NA	TGTGCCAGAAGCTTGGGGCTAGCAGCTTACGAGCAGTACTTC	CARSLGLAAYEQYF
TRBV5-6	TRBJ2-2	NA	NA	TGTGCCAGCAGCTTGAACCGGGCCGGGGGAGAGCACACCGGGGAGCTGTTTTTT	CASSLNRAGGEHTGELFF
TRBV10-3	TRBJ1-1	NA	NA	TGTGCCATCAGTGTGGGTATGTCGGGAGTGCCTGAAGCTTTCTTT	CAISVGMSGVPEAFF
TRBV28	TRBJ1-3	NA	once	TGTGCCAGCAGTCCCTTGGACAACGCGGGAAACACCATATATTTT	CASSPLDNAGNTIYF
TRBV7-9	TRBJ2-2	NA	NA	TGTGCCAGCAGCAAAAACCCCGGGACATGGGACACCGGGGAGCTGTTTTTT	CASSKNPGTWDTGELFF
TRBV27	TRBJ2-5	TRBD2	NA	TGTGCCAGCAGTCCGAGGCTAGCGGGGGAGACCCAGTACTTC	CASSPRLAGETQYF
TRBV7-9	TRBJ2-7	TRBD1	NA	TGTGCCAGCAGCAAGGACAGGGGGCGACCCTACGAGCAGTACTTC	CASSKDRGRPYEQYF
TRBV27	TRBJ1-2	TRBD1	NA	TGTGCCAGCAGCCCACTCGGACAGGGCCTTGTCTATGGCTACACCTTC	CASSPLGQGLVYGYTF
TRBV7-9	TRBJ2-1	TRBD2	few	TGTGCCAGCAGCTTCGGCCCTAGCGGGGGGGAGGCTGAGCAGTTCTTC	CASSFGPSGGEAEQFF
TRBV7-3	TRBJ2-6	NA	few	TGTGCCAGCAGCTTAGCGTTTCCCTCTGGGGCCAACGTCCTGACTTTC	CASSLAFPSGANVLTF
TRBV5-4	TRBJ1-4	TRBD1	NA	TGTGCCAGCAGCTTGGGACAGGGGGGAACTAATGAAAAACTGTTTTTT	CASSLGQGGTNEKLFF
TRBV3-1/TRBV3-2	TRBJ1-1	TRBD1	once	TGTGCCAGCAGCCAAGGAGGGGTCACAGGGGCAGCCTTTATGAACACTGAAGCTTTCTTT	CASSQGGVTGAAFMNTEAFF
TRBV29-1	TRBJ1-5	TRBD1	once	TGCAGCGTTGCTCAAGGACAGGGGGGTAATCAGCCCCAGCATTTT	CSVAQGQGGNQPQHF
TRBV18	TRBJ2-7	TRBD2	NA	TGTGCCAGCTCACCACTATTACGTTTAACTCCGGGACTAGCGTTTTACGAGCAGTACTTC	CASSPLLRLTPGLAFYEQYF
TRBV5-4	TRBJ2-7	TRBD2	NA	TGTGCCAGCAGCTTGAAGGCTAGCGGTGCCTACGAGCAGTACTTC	CASSLKASGAYEQYF
TRBV27	TRBJ2-7	TRBD1	NA	TGTGCCAGCAGTCACCGGGACAGTAACTACGAGCAGTACTTC	CASSHRDSNYEQYF
TRBV18	TRBJ1-1	NA	NA	TGTGCCAGCTCAGATTCGGGGGGCGGAAGCACTGAAGCTTTCTTT	CASSDSGGGSTEAFF
TRBV27	TRBJ1-1	TRBD1	NA	TGTGCCAGCAGTCTCGGACAGGGTAACACTGAAGCTTTCTTT	CASSLGQGNTEAFF
TRBV25-1	TRBJ1-1	NA	NA	TGTGCCAGCAGTGAATCGATGGGCGGGGACACTGAAGCTTTCTTT	CASSESMGGDTEAFF
TRBV11-3	TRBJ2-5	NA	NA	TGTGCCAGCAGCTTAGGGGGGGAAGAGACCCAGTACTTC	CASSLGGEETQYF
TRBV29-1	TRBJ1-1	TRBD1	NA	TGCAGCGTTGCATCACCGGGACAGGGGAACACTGAAGCTTTCTTT	CSVASPGQGNTEAFF
TRBV5-6	TRBJ2-7	TRBD2	NA	TGTGCCAGCAGCTTCGCCCGGGACACACTAGCGGGACGCTACGAGCAGTACTTC	CASSFARDTLAGRYEQYF
TRBV6-5	TRBJ1-2	NA	NA	TGTGCCAGCGGAGGTGGAAATCGTGGCTACACCTTC	CASGGGNRGYTF
TRBV7-9	TRBJ2-7	TRBD1	NA	TGTGCCAGCAGCTTAGGCGGGACAGGGCCCCTCGAGCAGTACTTC	CASSLGGTGPLEQYF
TRBV6-5	TRBJ2-3	TRBD2	once	TGTGCCAGCAGTCCGGGGACTAGCGGGGGGAGGTCGCAGTATTTT	CASSPGTSGGRSQYF
TRBV30	TRBJ1-3	NA	NA	TGTGCCTGGAGTGTCGGCACCATATATTTT	CAWSVGTIYF
TRBV29-1	TRBJ2-3	NA	NA	TGCAGCGTTGGAACTAGAGGGACAGATACGCAGTATTTT	CSVGTRGTDTQYF
TRBV3-1/TRBV3-2	TRBJ2-3	NA	NA	TGTGCCAGCAGCCAAGTAGCGAGCACAGATACGCAGTATTTT	CASSQVASTDTQYF
TRBV5-1	TRBJ2-7	TRBD1	NA	TGCGCCAGCAGCTTGGCGGGACAGATAAGCTACGAGCAGTACTTC	CASSLAGQISYEQYF
TRBV18	TRBJ1-5	TRBD1	NA	TGTGCCAGCTCACGGGGACAGGGAGATCAGCCCCAGCATTTT	CASSRGQGDQPQHF
TRBV21-1	TRBJ2-2	NA	NA	TGTGCCAGCAGCAAAGATTCCGCGGGGACTAGCGGGGCCGGGGAGCTGTTTTTT	CASSKDSAGTSGAGELFF
TRBV6-2/TRBV6-3	TRBJ1-1	TRBD1	NA	TGTGCCAGCAGTGCCCAGGGGGCGACTGAAGCTTTCTTT	CASSAQGATEAFF
TRBV28	TRBJ2-7	NA	NA	TGTGCCAGCAGTTTCTCGCCTGCCACTCCCTACGAGCAGTACTTC	CASSFSPATPYEQYF
TRBV7-6	TRBJ2-7	NA	NA	TGTGCCAGCAGCCCGGGGGAGGGGGTTTTCTCCTACGAGCAGTACTTC	CASSPGEGVFSYEQYF
TRBV9	TRBJ2-5	NA	NA	TGTGCCAGCAGCGTAGGCCAGGAGGAAGAGACCCAGTACTTC	CASSVGQEEETQYF
TRBV7-9	TRBJ2-7	TRBD1	few	TGTGCCAGCAGCCCCCGGACAGGACCCTGGGAGCAGTACTTC	CASSPRTGPWEQYF